The entry below describes one TCR beta chain. Its antigen is still unknown. Germline-derived CDR1 and CDR2 are SGHTA and FQGNSA. Trimming cost V 6 bases and J 0 bases, with 6 bases left between them. The CDR3 consists of 12 residues. Time point in this sample: late sampling 161 to 241 days after vaccination in three convalescent patients. This specimen belongs to a study of vaccination and CD4 T cells after COVID-19. Across the whole study: Samples taken post-COVID came a median roughly 97 days after diagnosis, ranging from 35 to 161.

TCRdb re-called the PCR reads through MiXCR, storing one row per CDR3 protein. The data contain tens of thousands of distinct CDR3 sequences, approximately 49% of them seen just once; the ten biggest clones take up about 5.3%. Study-level results: The great majority, 304 of 307 vaccine-specific clones, proved spike mono-reactive in convalescent patients.

This TCR was sampled from a human donor who had recovered from COVID-19. Sequences were derived from CD4+ T cells from blood, sampled about 7 months after SARS-CoV-2 vaccination. V gene TRBV7-2 combines with J gene TRBJ2-7; D gene ambiguous. The CDR3 loop reads CASSRSSYEQYF. DNA for the CDR3: TGTGCCAGCAGTCGTAGCTCCTACGAGCAGTACTTC.